The rows below give T cell receptor beta chains drawn from one sample of a study of blood T cell repertoires in COVID-19. The method was immunoSEQ multiplex PCR; TCRdb's version includes in-frame clones alone and lacks a portion of them. The repertoire consists of 60,000 to 75,000 clones, with roughly 84% occurring once and the leading ten covering roughly 6.5%. Sequenced sample: peripheral blood. These receptors originate from a man aged 45-65 years with active COVID-19. Both conserved end residues are part of each CDR3. D genes are given only for firm matches. Only part of the rows carry a size: once, few, many, or a class if the clone is expanded.

v_gene	abundance	d_gene	j_gene	CDR3nt	CDR3aa
TRBV15	.	.	TRBJ1-4	TGTGCCACCAGCAGAGTGACGGGGGATGAAAAACTGTTTTTT	CATSRVTGDEKLFF
TRBV27	.	.	TRBJ1-1	TGTGCCAGCAGTTTAGGGCCCTACACTGAAGCTTTCTTT	CASSLGPYTEAFF
TRBV24-1	.	TRBD1	TRBJ2-7	TGTGCCACCAGTGACCCCGTGACAGGGGGCGCAATCTACGAGCAGTACTTC	CATSDPVTGGAIYEQYF
TRBV9	.	TRBD2	TRBJ2-7	TGTGCCAGCAGCGTAAATTCACTAGCGGGAGGCGTGCAGTACTTC	CASSVNSLAGGVQYF
TRBV7-8	.	.	TRBJ2-7	TGTGCCAGCAGCTTAGCCAGGGGCCCTTCCTACGAGCAGTACTTC	CASSLARGPSYEQYF
TRBV5-1	few	TRBD1	TRBJ2-7	TGCGCCAGCAAACTCCGGGACAGGTTAAATGACGAGCAGTACTTC	CASKLRDRLNDEQYF
TRBV5-4	.	TRBD2	TRBJ2-7	TGTGCCAGCAGCCGTGGACTAGCGGGGGACTCCTACGAGCAGTACTTC	CASSRGLAGDSYEQYF
TRBV25-1	.	.	TRBJ1-4	TGTGCCAGCAGTCGGCAGGGGAGAGGGGAAAAACTGTTTTTT	CASSRQGRGEKLFF
TRBV18	.	.	TRBJ2-2	TGTGCCAGCTCACCACCGGGAGGGGGATTGGACACCGGGGAGCTGTTTTTT	CASSPPGGGLDTGELFF
TRBV19	.	.	TRBJ1-2	TGTGCCAGTAGTACGCCCGGGACACTCCCGGGCTACACCTTC	CASSTPGTLPGYTF
TRBV7-2	.	TRBD2	TRBJ2-5	TGTGCCAGCAGCTTAGTGAGACTAGCGGCTCAAGAGACCCAGTACTTC	CASSLVRLAAQETQYF
TRBV24-1	.	.	TRBJ2-7	TGTGCCACCATGAGTGCAACCTACGAGCAGTACTTC	CATMSATYEQYF
TRBV28	.	TRBD2	TRBJ2-7	TGTGCCAGCAGTTTAGAGGTTGGGCTAGCGGTTTACGAGCAGTACTTC	CASSLEVGLAVYEQYF
TRBV19	.	TRBD2	TRBJ2-3	TGTGCCAGTAGTAGCCCTAGCGGGAGTGACGATACGCAGTATTTT	CASSSPSGSDDTQYF
TRBV29-1	.	TRBD2	TRBJ2-3	TGCAGCGTTGAGGGACTAGCGGGATACACAGATACGCAGTATTTT	CSVEGLAGYTDTQYF
TRBV18	few	.	TRBJ2-2	TGTGCCAGCTCACCCAGACTCAGGGATAACGCGAACACCGGGGAGCTGTTTTTT	CASSPRLRDNANTGELFF
TRBV5-3	.	.	TRBJ1-1	TGTGCCAGAAGCTTTTTTCTGGTGGGAGATATGAACACTGAAGCTTTCTTT	CARSFFLVGDMNTEAFF
TRBV5-1	.	.	TRBJ2-1	TGCGCCAGCAATCCCGGTTCCCACAATGAGCAGTTCTTC	CASNPGSHNEQFF
TRBV4-3	.	.	TRBJ2-6	TGCGCCAGCAGCCAAAGGGGTTCTGGGGCCAACGTCCTGACTTTC	CASSQRGSGANVLTF
TRBV28	.	TRBD2	TRBJ2-1	TGTGCCAGCAGTACCTTGGCTAGCGGGGGGTTTAAGAATGAGCAGTTCTTC	CASSTLASGGFKNEQFF
TRBV9	.	.	TRBJ1-2	TGTGCCAGCAGCGGCGGGGGACTCGATGGCTACACCTTC	CASSGGGLDGYTF
TRBV7-3	few	.	TRBJ1-1	TGTGCCAGCAGCTTAACATTGGAGACTGAAGCTTTCTTT	CASSLTLETEAFF
TRBV11-1	.	TRBD1	TRBJ2-3	TGTGCCAGCAGCCTTGGGGACAGGGATACGCAGTATTTT	CASSLGDRDTQYF
TRBV6-1	once	.	TRBJ1-2	TGTGCCAGCAGTGAACAACGGGGGTATGGCTACACCTTC	CASSEQRGYGYTF
TRBV24-1	.	TRBD1	TRBJ2-1	TGTGCCACCTCGGACAGGGACAATGAGCAGTTCTTC	CATSDRDNEQFF
TRBV21-1	.	.	TRBJ1-1	TGTGCCAGCACCGAAGCAGGGGTCCAAGAAGCTTTCTTT	CASTEAGVQEAFF
TRBV4-1	few	.	TRBJ1-4	TGCGCCAGCAGCCAAGATCCCCCCTCCGGGACTATAAATGAAAAACTGTTTTTT	CASSQDPPSGTINEKLFF
TRBV5-1	once	TRBD2	TRBJ2-7	TGCGCCAGCAGCTTAACTAGCGGGAGTTACTACGAGCAGTACTTC	CASSLTSGSYYEQYF
TRBV12-3/TRBV12-4	.	TRBD1	TRBJ1-2	TGTGCCAGCAGGGACAGGGCCTACGGTGGCTACACCTTC	CASRDRAYGGYTF
TRBV4-3	.	.	TRBJ1-3	TGCGCCAGCAGCCATCCCGCGGGCGGAAGCTCTGGAAACACCATATATTTT	CASSHPAGGSSGNTIYF
TRBV4-2	.	TRBD2	TRBJ2-3	TGTGCCAGCTCCCGGGACTACACACAAAATACGCAGTATTTT	CASSRDYTQNTQYF
TRBV4-2	.	.	TRBJ2-1	TGTGCCAGCAGCCATCATTCGGGACTCTCCTACAATGAGCAGTTCTTC	CASSHHSGLSYNEQFF
TRBV19	.	TRBD2	TRBJ2-1	TGTGCCAGTAGGCCGGCGGGACTAGCCTACAATGAGCAGTTCTTC	CASRPAGLAYNEQFF
TRBV5-4	.	TRBD1	TRBJ1-2	TGTGCCAGCAGCTACCGCCGACAGGGAGGCGGCTACACCTTC	CASSYRRQGGGYTF
TRBV14	.	.	TRBJ2-5	TGTGCCAGCAGCCAAGATCGAGCAGGGGCCAGAGAGACCCAGTACTTC	CASSQDRAGARETQYF
TRBV5-1	.	TRBD2	TRBJ2-3	TGCGCCAGCAGCCCACTGAGTTTAGCGGGAGGGCCCGGGGATACGCAGTATTTT	CASSPLSLAGGPGDTQYF
TRBV7-9	once	TRBD1	TRBJ1-2	TGTGCCAGCAGCTTACCGACAGGGGGCAGCTATGGCTACACCTTC	CASSLPTGGSYGYTF
TRBV5-1	.	TRBD1	TRBJ2-7	TGCGCCAGCGGACGACAGGGGGCAATGGACGAGCAGTACTTC	CASGRQGAMDEQYF
TRBV4-2	.	TRBD1	TRBJ2-5	TGTGCCAGCAGCCATCAGGACAGGGCTACCCAAGAGACCCAGTACTTC	CASSHQDRATQETQYF
TRBV2	.	TRBD1	TRBJ1-2	TGTGCCAGCAGGGACAGGGCCACTAACTATGGCTACACCTTC	CASRDRATNYGYTF
TRBV10-2	.	TRBD2	TRBJ2-1	TGCGCCAGCAGTGGGAGCGGGGGGGCTAATGAGCAGTTCTTC	CASSGSGGANEQFF
TRBV19	.	.	TRBJ2-5	TGTGCCAGTAGTATGGCCAGGGAAGAGACCCAGTACTTC	CASSMAREETQYF
TRBV28	.	.	TRBJ2-6	TGTGCCAGCAGTCTTTGGAGTTCTGGGGCCAACGTCCTGACTTTC	CASSLWSSGANVLTF
TRBV28	.	.	TRBJ2-7	TGTGCCACTTTATCGGTGGGAGGCGGCGAGCAGTACTTC	CATLSVGGGEQYF
TRBV24-1	few	.	TRBJ1-1	TGTGCCACCAGTGATCCCCTTGGAGGCGCTGAAGCTTTCTTT	CATSDPLGGAEAFF